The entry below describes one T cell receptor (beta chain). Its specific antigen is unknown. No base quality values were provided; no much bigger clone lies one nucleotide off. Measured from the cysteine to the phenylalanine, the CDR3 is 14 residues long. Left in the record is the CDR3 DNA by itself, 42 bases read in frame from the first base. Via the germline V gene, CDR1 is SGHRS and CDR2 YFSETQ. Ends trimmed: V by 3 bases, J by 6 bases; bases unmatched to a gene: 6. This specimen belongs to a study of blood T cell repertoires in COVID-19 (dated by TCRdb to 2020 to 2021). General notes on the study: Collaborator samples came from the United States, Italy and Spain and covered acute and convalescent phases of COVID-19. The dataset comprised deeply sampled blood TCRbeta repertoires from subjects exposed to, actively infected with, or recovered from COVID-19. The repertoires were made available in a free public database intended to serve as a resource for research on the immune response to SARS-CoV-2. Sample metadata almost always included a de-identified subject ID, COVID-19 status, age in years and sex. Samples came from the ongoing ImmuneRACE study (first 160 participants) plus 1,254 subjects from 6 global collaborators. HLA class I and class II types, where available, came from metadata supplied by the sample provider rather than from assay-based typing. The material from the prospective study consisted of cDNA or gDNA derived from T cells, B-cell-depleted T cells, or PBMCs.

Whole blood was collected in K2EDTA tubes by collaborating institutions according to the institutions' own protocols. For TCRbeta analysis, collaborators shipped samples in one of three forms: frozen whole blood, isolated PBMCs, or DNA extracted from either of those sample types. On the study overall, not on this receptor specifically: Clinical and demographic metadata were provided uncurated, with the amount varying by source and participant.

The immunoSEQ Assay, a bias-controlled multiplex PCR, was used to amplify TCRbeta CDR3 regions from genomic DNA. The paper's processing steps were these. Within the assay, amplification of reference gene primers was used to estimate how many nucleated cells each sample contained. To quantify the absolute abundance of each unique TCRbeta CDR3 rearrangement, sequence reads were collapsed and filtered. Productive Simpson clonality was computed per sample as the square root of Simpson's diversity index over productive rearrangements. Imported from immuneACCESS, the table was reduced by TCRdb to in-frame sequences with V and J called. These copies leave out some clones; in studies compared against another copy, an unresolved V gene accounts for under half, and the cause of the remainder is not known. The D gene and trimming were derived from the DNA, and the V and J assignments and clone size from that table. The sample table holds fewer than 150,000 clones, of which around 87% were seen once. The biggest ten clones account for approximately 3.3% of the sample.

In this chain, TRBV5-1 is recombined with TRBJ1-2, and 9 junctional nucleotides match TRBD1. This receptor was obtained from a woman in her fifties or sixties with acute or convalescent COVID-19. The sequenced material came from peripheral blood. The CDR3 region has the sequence CASSSSGQGNGYTF. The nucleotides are TGCGCCAGCAGCTCATCAGGACAGGGGAATGGCTACACCTTC.